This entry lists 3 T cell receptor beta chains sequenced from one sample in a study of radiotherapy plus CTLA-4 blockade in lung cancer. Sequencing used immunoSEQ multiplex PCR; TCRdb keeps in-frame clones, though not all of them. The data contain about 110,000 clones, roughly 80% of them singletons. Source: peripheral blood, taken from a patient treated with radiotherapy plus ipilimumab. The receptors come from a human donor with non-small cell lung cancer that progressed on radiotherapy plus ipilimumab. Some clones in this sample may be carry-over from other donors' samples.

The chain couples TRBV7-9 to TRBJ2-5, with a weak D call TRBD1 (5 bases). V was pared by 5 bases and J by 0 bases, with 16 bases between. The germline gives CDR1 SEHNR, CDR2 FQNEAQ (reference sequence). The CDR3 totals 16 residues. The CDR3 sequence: CASSRSTSGYQETQYF. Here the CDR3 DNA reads TGTGCCAGCAGCCGCTCCACATCAGGGTACCAAGAGACCCAGTACTTC.

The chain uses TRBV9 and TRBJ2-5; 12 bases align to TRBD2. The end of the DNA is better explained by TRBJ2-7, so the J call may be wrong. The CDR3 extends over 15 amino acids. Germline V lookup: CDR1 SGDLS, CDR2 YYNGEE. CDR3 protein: CASSRTSGASYEQYF. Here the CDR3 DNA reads TGTGCCAGCAGCAGGACTAGCGGGGCCTCCTACGAGCAGTACTTC.

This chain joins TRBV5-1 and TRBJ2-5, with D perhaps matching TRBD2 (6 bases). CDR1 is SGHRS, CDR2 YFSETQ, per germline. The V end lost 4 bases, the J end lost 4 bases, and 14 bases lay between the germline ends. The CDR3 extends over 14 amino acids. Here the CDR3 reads CASSRGVEVETQYF. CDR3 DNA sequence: TGCGCCAGCAGCCGCGGGGTAGAGGTAGAGACCCAGTACTTC.